This paragraph covers one TCR beta chain sequence. This record belongs to a study of long-term antiretroviral therapy in people with HIV. The libraries were made with immunoSEQ v3.0 at survey level. Profiled with immunoSEQ multiplex PCR; TCRdb holds only in-frame clones, not every one. Of about 17,000 clones in the sample, approximately 89% are singletons; the top ten hold roughly 13%. The sequenced sample was unsorted PBMCs, obtained 0.6 years after starting antiretroviral therapy. This sequence was found in a woman aged 40 to 50 with HIV.

CDR3 in amino acids: CAWSVGQEQFF. The CDR3 nucleotides are TGTGCCTGGAGTGTTGGACAAGAGCAGTTCTTC. The chain has TRBV30 and TRBJ2-1; TRBD1 is a possible D gene (5 bases). The V end was cut by 0 bases, the J end by 10 bases, with 7 bases between. From germline, CDR1 is GTSNPN and CDR2 SVGIG (reference sequence). This CDR3 is built from 11 residues.